This entry concerns a single T cell receptor beta chain. The antigen is unknown. The sample originates from a study of monozygotic twins with inflammatory bowel disease. General study findings and limits: In patient repertoires, differing immunosuppressive treatments may have added some variability.

Per TCR library, 3,000 to 4,000 ng of total RNA was used. Investigators made cDNA in eight separate reactions per sample. TCRdb reanalyzed the 5' RACE reads and collapses them to one entry per CDR3 protein, without DNA. Its clone listing holds about 110,000 distinct CDR3 sequences. The clonotype was recovered from a human donor with ulcerative colitis or Crohn's disease, or a healthy co-twin of an affected twin (not recorded which). What was sequenced was blood.

CDR3 protein: CSARGWGSIDGYTF. This chain uses TRBV20-1 with TRBJ1-2; TCRdb's D call of TRBD1 is untestable without DNA. The CDR3 length is 14 residues. Germline-derived CDR1 and CDR2 are DFQATT and SNEGSKA (reference sequence).